The 31 T cell receptor beta chains below come from one sample, sequenced in a study of T cell repertoires in cytomegalovirus infection (dated by TCRdb to the late 2010s). Their antigens remain unidentified. Sequencing was carried out with an Illumina HiSeq 1500. TCRdb handled the public reads itself, with Q25 trimming in fastp and clone calling in MiXCR, and kept productive beta chains. Rows with one shared CDR3 protein collapse into an entry with the most common genes and DNA. This sample comprises about 46,000 distinct CDR3 sequences, roughly 20% of them detected only once. The ten largest clonotypes hold less than 20% of the sample. Sequenced sample: PBMCs, sequenced either directly or after in vitro stimulation (not recorded which). All receptors derive from a human donor in good health (CMV status not recorded). Some clones in this sample may be carry-over from other donors' samples.

This clonotype was seen a few times. The chain employs TRBV18 and TRBJ2-5; TRBD1 is a possible D gene (5 bases). In germline, CDR1 is KGHSH, CDR2 LQKENI. CDR3 size: 14 residues. V lost 3 bases and J 5 bases, leaving 13 bases between the germline ends. The DNA of the CDR3 is TGTGCCAGCTCACCCCAGGGATTGGAGGAGACCCAGTACTTC. Its protein is CASSPQGLEETQYF. The whole variable domain, filled in from reference TRBV18 and TRBJ2-5, reads NAGVMQNPRHLVRRRGQEARLRCSPMKGHSHVYWYRQLPEEGLKFMVYLQKENIIDESGMPKERFSAEFPKEGPSILRIQQVVRGDSAAYFCASSPQGLEETQYFGPGTRLLVL.

The chain is built from TRBV20-1 and TRBJ1-5, with unresolved D. Germline-derived CDR1 and CDR2 are DFQATT and SNEGSKA (reference sequence). V dropped 0 bases and J dropped 4 bases, with 13 bases sitting between them. The CDR3 contains 15 residues. CDR3 protein: CSARDPRRANQPQHF. CDR3 bases: TGCAGTGCTAGAGATCCCCGCAGAGCTAATCAGCCCCAGCATTTT.

At least ten counts were recorded for this clonotype. The rearrangement links TRBV28 to TRBJ2-2; D assignment may be TRBD1 or TRBD2 (6 bases each). The CDR3 is 14 residues long. V lost 3 bases, J lost 6 bases, and 11 bases lay in between. Germline V lookup: CDR1 MDHEN, CDR2 SYDVKM. In DNA form, the CDR3 reads TGTGCCAGCAGTTTCGGGGGCGCGGCCGGGGAGCTGTTTTTT. It is translated as CASSFGGAAGELFF.

This clonotype was seen ten or more times. This rearrangement joins TRBV27 to TRBJ1-4, with D possibly matching TRBD1 (5 bases). V was shortened by 4 bases and J by 4 bases, with 22 bases between the two germline ends. The germline gives CDR1 MNHEY, CDR2 SMNVEV (reference sequence). The CDR3 is made up of 18 amino acids. Here the CDR3 reads CASSSLLDRSSGNEKLFF. The DNA for the CDR3 is TGTGCCAGCAGTTCCTTACTCGACAGATCAAGTGGTAATGAAAAACTGTTTTTT.

The DNA for the CDR3 is TGTGCCAGCACCTCACAGTCGGGGCCGCAAGAGACCCAGTACTTC. Its translation is CASTSQSGPQETQYF. The V gene is TRBV7-2, the J gene TRBJ2-5; the D gene could be TRBD1 or TRBD2 (5 bases each). CDR3 size: 15 residues. Germline V lookup: CDR1 SGHTA, CDR2 FQGNSA. V was cut by 7 bases and J by 2 bases, with 17 bases left in between.

This clonotype was picked up many times. CDR3 protein: CASSIDSPYGYTF. The DNA for the CDR3 is TGTGCCAGTAGTATCGACTCCCCCTATGGCTACACCTTC. The rearrangement links TRBV19 to TRBJ1-2, with no clear D. V was cut by 3 bases and J by 4 bases, with 9 bases left in between. Germline V gives CDR1 LNHDA, CDR2 SQIVND (reference sequence). The CDR3 totals 13 residues.

By sample fraction, this clonotype is medium-sized (0.01 to 0.1%). The chain uses TRBV7-9 and TRBJ1-5; TRBD1 is a possible D gene (5 bases). CDR3 length: 15 amino acids. V was trimmed by 5 bases and J by 11 bases, leaving 22 bases between them. Germline assignment: CDR1 SEHNR and CDR2 FQNEAQ (reference sequence). The CDR3 DNA reads as TGTGCCAGCAGCAACACGTCCGGGGCCCTGTCAGCCCAGCATTTT. This codes for CASSNTSGALSAQHF.

Regarding this clonotype: The junction differs from germline at one of its ends, possibly a read error. The chain combines TRBV4-3 with TRBJ2-7, with 10 nucleotides matching TRBD2. This CDR3 spans 17 amino acids. Germline-derived CDR1 and CDR2 are LGHNA and YSLEER. The CDR3, as DNA: TGCGCCAGCAGCCAAGAGCCCCCTAGCGGGGGCTCCTACGAGCGGTACTTC. This gives the protein CASSQEPPSGGSYERYF.

This clonotype has just a few counts. The chain combines TRBV7-8 with TRBJ2-7; 11 nucleotides match TRBD2. CDR3 length: 16 residues. The germline gives CDR1 SGHVS, CDR2 FQNEAQ. V was clipped by 2 bases and J by 3 bases; unmatched bases: 6. CDR3 residues: CASSLNSGGAIYEQYF. Written as DNA, the CDR3 is TGTGCCAGCAGCTTAAATAGCGGGGGGGCTATCTACGAGCAGTACTTC.

In its sample, this clonotype was seen many times. V is TRBV19 and J is TRBJ1-5; maybe TRBD1 (5 bases). From germline, CDR1 is LNHDA and CDR2 SQIVND (reference sequence). Between the trimmed V and J ends, which lost 5 bases and 4 bases, there was a span of 18 bases. The CDR3 loop spans 16 amino acids. The CDR3 nucleotides read TGTGCCAGTAGTTCTCTTGGGGGTTTACGAAATCAGCCCCAGCATTTT. Translating it yields CASSSLGGLRNQPQHF.

As for this clonotype: This may stem from a read error, because a much larger clone lies one nucleotide away. The chain recombines TRBV7-4 with TRBJ2-1; possibly TRBD1 or TRBD2 for D (5 bases each). The CDR3 has 16 amino acids. CDR1 and CDR2 from the germline V gene are SGHVT and SQSDAQ. CDR3 residues: CASTPRMGVTSNERFF. Written as DNA, the CDR3 is TGTGCCAGCACCCCCCGAATGGGGGTGACAAGCAATGAGCGGTTCTTC.

Worth noting for this clonotype: Without the conserved terminal phenylalanine or tryptophan, this CDR3 likely stems from a read error. The rearrangement links TRBV12-3 or TRBV12-4 to TRBJ1-5; D unclear. The CDR3 spans 14 residues. V gave up 6 bases and J gave up 0 bases, with 9 bases separating them. The CDR3: CASRRGSSNQPQHY. The CDR3 DNA reads as TGTGCCAGCAGGCGAGGGAGTAGCAATCAGCCCCAGCATTAT.

The gene calls are TRBV5-4 and TRBJ1-1; D is unclear. V shed 0 bases and J shed 3 bases, with 9 bases lying between them. The V gene's germline CDR1 is SGHNT and CDR2 YYREEE (reference sequence). The CDR3 length is 14 residues. The CDR3 here is CASSLEVVDTEAFF. CDR3 DNA sequence: TGTGCCAGCAGCTTGGAGGTAGTGGACACTGAAGCTTTCTTT.

Written as DNA, the CDR3 is TGTGCCAGCTCACCCCGACAGGGAATAACCTACGAGCAGTACTTC. Its translation is CASSPRQGITYEQYF. V is TRBV18 and J is TRBJ2-7, with TRBD1 matching over 7 bases. Germline trimming cut 3 bases from V and 2 bases from J; bases unmatched to any gene: 7. The CDR3 extends over 15 amino acids. In germline, CDR1 is KGHSH, CDR2 LQKENI.

A few counts support this clonotype. CDR3 sequence reads: CASNGGQWEETQYF. CDR3 in DNA: TGTGCCAGTAACGGGGGTCAATGGGAAGAGACCCAGTACTTC. The chain couples TRBV19 to TRBJ2-5; TRBD2 might be the D (6 bases). V was trimmed by 7 bases and J by 3 bases, leaving 15 bases between them. The germline CDR1 and CDR2 sequences are LNHDA and SQIVND (reference sequence). This CDR3 is 14 amino acids long.

V gene TRBV5-4 combines with J gene TRBJ2-1, with D perhaps assigned TRBD1 or TRBD2 (5 bases each). The CDR3 extends over 12 amino acids. V was shortened by 0 bases and J by 9 bases, with 7 bases between the two germline ends. Germline assignment: CDR1 SGHNT and CDR2 YYREEE (reference sequence). CDR3 sequence (DNA): TGTGCCAGCAGCTTGGGGGGGTTTGAGCAGTTCTTC. It translates to CASSLGGFEQFF.

This clonotype was counted only a few times. The chain links TRBV7-9 to TRBJ2-7; D is undetermined. The CDR3 is 13 amino acids. Germline CDR1 SEHNR, CDR2 FQNEAQ (reference sequence). V dropped 5 bases and J dropped 2 bases, with 10 bases sitting between them. The CDR3 DNA is TGTGCCAGCAGCGTCCAAGGACCCTACGAGCAGTACTTC. This encodes CASSVQGPYEQYF.

This clonotype was seen ten or more times. J is TRBJ2-7 and V is TRBV28, with TRBD1 matching 12 bases. This CDR3 contains 16 residues. V shed 6 bases, J shed 4 bases, and the junction held 10 bases outside the gene matches. Per germline, CDR1 MDHEN and CDR2 SYDVKM. The CDR3 bases are TGTGCCAGCAGCCCCCGGGGGGACAGGGGGCTTTACGAGCAGTACTTC. As protein: CASSPRGDRGLYEQYF.

This clonotype was counted ten times or more. V is TRBV7-2 and J is TRBJ2-4; TRBD2 is a possible D gene (5 bases). Trimming stripped 3 bases from V and 1 base from J, with 16 bases between. There are 17 residues in the CDR3. Germline V gene sequence: CDR1 SGHTA, CDR2 FQGNSA. This CDR3 is CASSLMSAPGAKNIQYF. CDR3 nucleotides: TGTGCCAGCAGCTTGATGTCGGCCCCGGGGGCCAAAAACATTCAGTACTTC.

The chain couples TRBV28 to TRBJ2-5, with TRBD2 matching over 8 bases. Losses at the gene ends were 6 bases for V and 7 bases for J; bases not matched to a gene: 4. This CDR3 region has 12 residues. The germline V gene encodes CDR1 MDHEN and CDR2 SYDVKM. The CDR3 loop is CASRLAGRTQYF. The CDR3 nucleotides are TGTGCCAGCAGATTAGCGGGGCGGACCCAGTACTTC.

The chain joins TRBV4-2 to TRBJ2-7, with D maybe TRBD2 (6 bases). Germline CDR1 and CDR2: LGHNA and YNFKEQ. V shed 4 bases and J shed 3 bases, with 16 bases lying between them. This CDR3 comprises 15 residues. CDR3 region: CASSPSSADYYEQYF. DNA of the CDR3: TGTGCCAGCAGCCCCTCTAGCGCGGACTACTACGAGCAGTACTTC.

This clonotype showed up just a few times. J is TRBJ1-5 and V is TRBV27; the D gene is possibly TRBD1 (6 bases). V shed 5 bases and J shed 3 bases, with 17 bases lying between them. CDR3 size: 16 residues. Germline CDR1 MNHEY, CDR2 SMNVEV (reference sequence). The CDR3 sequence is CASSQDSLPPNQPQHF. The CDR3 region has the DNA TGTGCCAGCAGTCAGGACAGCCTCCCCCCCAATCAGCCCCAGCATTTT.

In its sample, this clonotype is medium-sized (0.01 to 0.1%). This rearrangement joins TRBV7-9 to TRBJ2-5; TRBD1 agrees at 8 bases. V lost 4 bases to trimming and J lost 5 bases; unmatched junction nucleotides: 3. This CDR3 has 13 residues. Looked up from germline, CDR1 is SEHNR and CDR2 is FQNEAQ (reference sequence). CDR3 sequence (DNA): TGTGCCAGCAGCTGGACAGGGTTGGAGACCCAGTACTTC. This gives the protein CASSWTGLETQYF.

This clonotype was counted at least ten times. The chain couples TRBV7-2 to TRBJ1-4, with a tentative D call TRBD1 (6 bases). The germline V gene encodes CDR1 SGHTA and CDR2 FQGNSA. The V end lost 0 bases, the J end lost 8 bases, and 13 bases lay between the germline ends. The CDR3 totals 15 residues. The CDR3 region has the DNA TGTGCCAGCAGCTTAGCGGGACAAGAATCGGAAAAACTGTTTTTT. This sequence encodes CASSLAGQESEKLFF.

This clonotype was seen a handful of times. The chain uses TRBV3-1 and TRBJ2-1; 14 bases fit TRBD2. J was trimmed by 8 bases and V by 5 bases; bases with no gene match: 5. The germline gives CDR1 LGHDT, CDR2 YNNKEL (reference sequence). The CDR3 length is 15 residues. The CDR3 region has the DNA TGTGCCAGCAGCGTTCGGACTAGCGGGGGGTATGAGCAGTTCTTC. This translates into CASSVRTSGGYEQFF.

Only a few counts were recorded for this clonotype. CDR3 residues: CASSEGGGHRSPLHF. DNA for the CDR3: TGTGCCAGCAGTGAAGGAGGGGGTCATCGGTCACCCCTCCACTTT. This chain connects TRBV6-1 to TRBJ1-6, with D maybe TRBD1 (6 bases). The CDR3 sequence is 15 residues long. V dropped 1 base and J dropped 10 bases, with 14 bases sitting between them. Germline V gene sequence: CDR1 MNHNS, CDR2 SASEGT.

Remarks on this clonotype: The conserved phenylalanine or tryptophan normally closing the CDR3 is absent here, so this likely arose from a read error. The DNA is omitted, as the CDR3 cannot be located on it reliably, and the CDR3 follows TCRdb's listing. V is TRBV19 and J is TRBJ1-5. The CDR3 is 15 residues long, counting both termini. Germline CDR1 is LNHDA and CDR2 is SQIVND (reference sequence). The CDR3 spells CATRHLLGRNQPKHV.

This clonotype came up a few times. The chain uses TRBV12-5 and TRBJ2-2; 10 bases map to TRBD2. The germline gives CDR1 LGHNT, CDR2 FRNRAP. This CDR3 has 16 residues. Trimming cost V 6 bases and J 6 bases; bases outside gene matches: 10. The CDR3 is CASGPPLAGSAGELFF. The CDR3 DNA follows: TGTGCTAGTGGACCCCCACTAGCGGGATCGGCCGGGGAGCTGTTTTTT.

This clonotype turned up a few times. V and J are TRBV10-3 and TRBJ1-2; a weak D match, TRBD1 (5 bases). CDR1 ENHRY and CDR2 SYGVKD come from the germline V gene. V gave up 0 bases and J gave up 8 bases, with 22 bases separating them. CDR3 size: 17 residues. As DNA, the CDR3 is TGTGCCATCAGTGAGTCTTGGCGGGGAGCCTCAGGGTACGGCTACACCTTC. This codes for CAISESWRGASGYGYTF.

CDR3 sequence reads: CASSPMTGGLNTEAFF. The CDR3 DNA reads as TGTGCCAGCAGCCCGATGACAGGGGGTCTGAACACTGAAGCTTTCTTT. The chain is built from TRBV5-5 and TRBJ1-1; 9 bases line up with TRBD1. The ends lost 4 bases at V and 0 bases at J; junction bases unmatched: 7. The germline V gene encodes CDR1 SGHKS and CDR2 YYEKEE (reference sequence). There are 16 residues in the CDR3.

There are many counts of this clonotype. The chain links TRBV28 to TRBJ2-5; D not certain. The CDR3 totals 14 residues. V lost 3 bases, J lost 2 bases, and 10 bases lay in between. Per germline, CDR1 MDHEN and CDR2 SYDVKM. CDR3 sequence reads: CASSLVGRQETQYF. The CDR3 DNA is TGTGCCAGCAGTTTGGTCGGGCGTCAAGAGACCCAGTACTTC.